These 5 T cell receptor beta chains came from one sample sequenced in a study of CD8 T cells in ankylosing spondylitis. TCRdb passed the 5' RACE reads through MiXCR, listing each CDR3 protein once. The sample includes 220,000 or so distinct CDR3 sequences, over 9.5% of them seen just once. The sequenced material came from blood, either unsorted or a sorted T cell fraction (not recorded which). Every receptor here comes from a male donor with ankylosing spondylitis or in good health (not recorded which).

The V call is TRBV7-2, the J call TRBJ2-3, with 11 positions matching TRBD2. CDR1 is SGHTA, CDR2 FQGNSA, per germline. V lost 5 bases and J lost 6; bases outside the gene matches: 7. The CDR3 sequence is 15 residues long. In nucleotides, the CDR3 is TGTGCCAGCAGCCCCGGTAGCGGGGGGGTGGATACGCAGTATTTT. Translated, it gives CASSPGSGGVDTQYF.

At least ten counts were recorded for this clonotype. CDR3 loop: CSAGRSGTGGYNEQFF. In DNA form, the CDR3 reads TGCAGCGCTGGCCGATCCGGGACAGGGGGGTACAATGAGCAGTTCTTC. The rearrangement uses TRBV29-1 and TRBJ2-1; 11 bases are shared with TRBD1. V shed 7 bases and J 4 bases; nucleotides not matched to a gene: 12. Germline CDR1 and CDR2: SQVTM and ANQGSEA. This CDR3 is 16 amino acids long.

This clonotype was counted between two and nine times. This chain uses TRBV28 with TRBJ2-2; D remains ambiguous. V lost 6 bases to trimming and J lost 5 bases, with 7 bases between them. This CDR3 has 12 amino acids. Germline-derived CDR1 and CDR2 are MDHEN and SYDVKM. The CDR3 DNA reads TGTGCCAGCAGCGGTCGGACCGGGGAGCTGTTTTTT. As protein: CASSGRTGELFF.

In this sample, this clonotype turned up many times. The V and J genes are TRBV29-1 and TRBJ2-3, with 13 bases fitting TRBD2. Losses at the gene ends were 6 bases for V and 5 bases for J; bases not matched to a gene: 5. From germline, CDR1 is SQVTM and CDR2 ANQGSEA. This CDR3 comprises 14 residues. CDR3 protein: CSVGTSGVGDTQYF. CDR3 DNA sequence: TGCAGCGTGGGGACTAGCGGGGTTGGAGATACGCAGTATTTT.

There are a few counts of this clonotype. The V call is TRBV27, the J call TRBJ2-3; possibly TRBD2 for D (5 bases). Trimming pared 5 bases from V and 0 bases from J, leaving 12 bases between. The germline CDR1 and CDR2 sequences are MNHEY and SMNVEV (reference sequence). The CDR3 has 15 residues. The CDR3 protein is CASSRRGASTDTQYF. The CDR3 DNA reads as TGTGCCAGCAGTCGACGGGGAGCTAGCACAGATACGCAGTATTTT.